The sequence of this T cell receptor beta chain was determined in a study of cytomegalovirus exposure and HLA in healthy donors. Study at large: Inside one of the first data releases sat around 77 million unique TCRs taken from HLA-typed donors.

Study-wide results and limits: Per a prior analysis, the majority of TCR beta V segments were productive roughly 90% or roughly 30% of the time.

PCR used 60 Vbeta primers and 13 Jbeta primers. Assay: immunoSEQ multiplex PCR; the TCRdb copy retains only in-frame clones and omits some. The data contain roughly 100,000 clones, around 75% of them seen just once; the ten biggest clones take up approximately 1.2%. Notes on this clone: Its antigen is not known. One end of the junction does not line up with germline, which may come from a read error.

CDR1 and CDR2 from the germline V gene are SGHVS and FQNEAQ. The CDR3 is made up of 13 amino acids. V is TRBV7-8 and J is TRBJ2-6, with D perhaps TRBD2 (6 bases). Sequenced input: PBMCs. The receptor was isolated from a man in his forties in good health and CMV-seronegative. The CDR3 loop is CASTGAGANVLTF. The CDR3 bases are TGTGCAAGCACGGGGGCTGGGGCCAACGTCCTGACTTTC.